The 30 T cell receptor beta chains in this list originate from one sample, sequenced in a study of shared clonotypes between healthy human individuals. The assay was immunoSEQ multiplex PCR, and TCRdb's table has in-frame clones only and misses some. The table lists 1,500,000 or so clones, approximately 98.5% of them singletons, with roughly 0.35% in the top ten. The sample was naive CD4+ T cells sorted from blood. Stated subset: CD45RA+ positively selected. The source is a man between 25 and 39 years old in good health.

The gene calls are TRBV14 and TRBJ1-2; maybe TRBD1 (5 bases). Germline V CDR1 and CDR2: SGHDN, FVKESK. V lost 2 bases to trimming and J lost 4 bases, with 17 bases between them. The CDR3 spans 16 residues. The CDR3 region has the DNA TGTGCCAGCAGCCAAATCGGTAAAGACAGAATCTATGGCTACACCTTC. Protein sequence: CASSQIGKDRIYGYTF.

As for this clone: The same CDR3 is also encoded by other DNA sequences in this sample. This chain connects TRBV12-5 to TRBJ2-7; D is unresolved. The CDR3 is 13 amino acids. Trimming took off 1 base at V and 1 base at J, with 5 bases between the two ends. Germline-derived CDR1 and CDR2 are LGHNT and FRNRAP. The CDR3, as DNA: TGTGCTAGTGGTTTGGGAGGTTCCTACGAGCAGTACTTC. Residues: CASGLGGSYEQYF.

A note on this clone: Additional DNA sequences in this sample encode the identical CDR3. The V gene is TRBV28, the J gene TRBJ2-5; TRBD1 agrees at 8 bases. Germline lookup yields CDR1 MDHEN and CDR2 SYDVKM. J was trimmed by 2 bases and V by 5 bases; bases with no gene match: 4. The length of the CDR3 is 14 residues. The CDR3 region is CASSPTGGQETQYF. CDR3 DNA sequence: TGTGCCAGCAGTCCTACAGGGGGGCAAGAGACCCAGTACTTC.

In the case of this clone: Other DNA sequences of this sample code for an identical CDR3. The chain uses TRBV9 and TRBJ2-1, with 13 bases identical to TRBD2. This CDR3 contains 15 residues. Trimming took 0 bases from V and 7 from J; bases not matched to a gene: 1. CDR1 SGDLS and CDR2 YYNGEE come from the germline V gene. CDR3 DNA: TGTGCCAGCAGCGTAGAACTAGCGGGAGGGAATGAGCAGTTCTTC. As protein: CASSVELAGGNEQFF.

The rearrangement joins TRBV18 to TRBJ2-2; D gene uncertain. In germline, CDR1 is KGHSH, CDR2 LQKENI. V shed 6 bases and J shed 7 bases, with 18 bases lying between them. The CDR3 is 15 amino acids. The DNA for the CDR3 is TGTGCCAGCTCTCCGCAGATGGCGACACACGGGGAGCTGTTTTTT. Translating gives CASSPQMATHGELFF.

V gene TRBV6-4 combines with J gene TRBJ2-1; TRBD1 agrees at 10 bases. CDR1 MRHNA and CDR2 SNTAGT come from the germline V gene. The V and J ends lost 9 bases and 4 bases, in that order; junction bases with no gene match: 9. This CDR3 region has 15 residues. The DNA of the CDR3 is TGTGCCAGAGAAGCTACGGGACAGGGGTACAATGAGCAGTTCTTC. Residues: CAREATGQGYNEQFF.

This chain uses TRBV27 with TRBJ1-5; D might be TRBD1 (5 bases). The CDR3 loop spans 15 amino acids. V gave up 3 bases and J gave up 5 bases, with 14 bases separating them. Per the germline V gene, CDR1 is MNHEY and CDR2 is SMNVEV (reference sequence). CDR3 DNA: TGTGCCAGCAGTTTCGGGGCAGGGTCGGATCAGCCCCAGCATTTT. Encoded protein: CASSFGAGSDQPQHF.

CDR3 sequence (DNA): TGTGCCAGCAGTTCTGGGCGGGCCTACAATGAGCAGTTCTTC. Amino acid sequence: CASSSGRAYNEQFF. The chain employs TRBV27 and TRBJ2-1; D is perhaps TRBD2 (5 bases). Germline CDR1 reads MNHEY; CDR2 reads SMNVEV (reference sequence). This CDR3 is 14 amino acids long. V was clipped by 4 bases and J by 2 bases, with 9 bases between them.

This rearrangement joins TRBV7-9 to TRBJ1-3; tentative D call: TRBD1 (5 bases). The CDR3 runs to 17 residues. Per germline, CDR1 SEHNR and CDR2 FQNEAQ (reference sequence). Trimming pared 4 bases from V and 0 bases from J, leaving 16 bases between. CDR3: CASSYGDGAISGNTIYF. The CDR3 bases are TGTGCCAGCAGCTACGGGGACGGAGCAATCTCTGGAAACACCATATATTTT.

The V gene is TRBV2, the J gene TRBJ2-3, with 9 nucleotides matching TRBD1. The J segment lost 2 bases and the V segment lost 7 bases, leaving 4 bases of the junction unmatched. Looked up from germline, CDR1 is SNHLY and CDR2 is FYNNEI. The CDR3 extends over 14 amino acids. The CDR3 DNA follows: TGTGCCAGCAAGGACAGGGGCTACACAGATACGCAGTATTTT. It yields the protein CASKDRGYTDTQYF.

The rearrangement joins TRBV28 to TRBJ1-1; D is unclear. Trimming pared 10 bases from V and 0 bases from J, leaving 12 bases between. This CDR3 is built from 13 residues. The V gene's germline CDR1 is MDHEN and CDR2 SYDVKM. CDR3 nucleotides: TGTGCCACCCGGTGGGAAATGAACACTGAAGCTTTCTTT. Amino acid sequence: CATRWEMNTEAFF.

The chain joins TRBV7-7 to TRBJ2-2; D ambiguous. Per the germline V gene, CDR1 is SSHAT and CDR2 is FNYEAQ (reference sequence). The germline V and J ends were trimmed by 3 bases and 7 bases, with 9 bases remaining between them. The CDR3 has 13 residues. DNA for the CDR3: TGTGCCAGCAGCTTCGACGTCGGCGGGGAGCTGTTTTTT. Its protein product is CASSFDVGGELFF.

The chain couples TRBV9 to TRBJ2-2, with unresolved D. CDR1 and CDR2 (germline): SGDLS, YYNGEE. Trimming cost V 2 bases and J 0 bases, with 5 bases left between them. There are 14 residues in the CDR3. Here the CDR3 reads CASSVDTNTGELFF. CDR3 coding DNA: TGTGCCAGCAGCGTTGATACGAACACCGGGGAGCTGTTTTTT.

The chain recombines TRBV4-2 with TRBJ1-2; D possibly corresponds to TRBD1 (5 bases). Trimming cost V 3 bases and J 3 bases, with 14 bases left between them. The CDR3 totals 15 residues. Germline loops: CDR1 LGHNA, CDR2 YNFKEQ. CDR3 protein: CASSQGPGKDYGYTF. As DNA, the CDR3 is TGTGCCAGCAGCCAGGGGCCGGGAAAGGACTATGGCTACACCTTC.

The rearrangement joins TRBV10-3 to TRBJ1-1, with D perhaps matching TRBD1 (5 bases). CDR1 and CDR2 (germline): ENHRY, SYGVKD. Trimming cost V 3 bases and J 2 bases, with 19 bases left between them. CDR3 size: 17 residues. Here the CDR3 reads CAISDGLAKQVNTEAFF. The CDR3 DNA reads TGTGCCATCAGTGATGGCCTGGCGAAACAGGTAAACACTGAAGCTTTCTTT.

The CDR3 DNA reads as TGTGCCAGCAGAGAAACGGCGGTAGATCAGCCCCAGCATTTT. Protein sequence: CASRETAVDQPQHF. This chain links TRBV2 with TRBJ1-5; D unresolved. CDR1 and CDR2 (germline): SNHLY, FYNNEI. This CDR3 is built from 14 residues. Trimming stripped 6 bases from V and 5 bases from J, with 14 bases between.

The J gene is TRBJ2-2, the V gene TRBV11-3; TRBD2 is a possible D gene (5 bases). This CDR3 comprises 14 residues. Germline lookup yields CDR1 SGHNT and CDR2 YENEEA. The ends were cut back, 5 bases at V and 6 bases at J, with 13 bases in the middle. This CDR3 reads CASSPTRGAGELFF. Here the CDR3 DNA reads TGTGCCAGCAGCCCCACACGGGGTGCCGGGGAGCTGTTTTTT. Combining the CDR3 with reference TRBV11-3 and TRBJ2-2 gives the whole variable domain EAGVVQSPRYKIIEKKQPVAFWCNPISGHNTLYWYLQNLGQGPELLIRYENEEAVDDSQLPKDRFSAERLKGVDSTLKIQPAELGDSAVYLCASSPTRGAGELFFGEGSRLTVL.

This sequence joins TRBV18 and TRBJ2-1, with TRBD2 matching 7 bases. With 6 bases clipped from V and 4 bases from J, the junction kept 9 bases outside the gene matches. The CDR3 has 15 residues. CDR1 is KGHSH, CDR2 LQKENI, per germline. CDR3 DNA: TGTGCCAGCTCCGTCAATGGGGGGGGTTACAATGAGCAGTTCTTC. This codes for CASSVNGGGYNEQFF. Combining the CDR3 with reference TRBV18 and TRBJ2-1 gives the whole variable domain NAGVMQNPRHLVRRRGQEARLRCSPMKGHSHVYWYRQLPEEGLKFMVYLQKENIIDESGMPKERFSAEFPKEGPSILRIQQVVRGDSAAYFCASSVNGGGYNEQFFGPGTRLTVL.

This chain links TRBV5-1 with TRBJ1-1; D gene uncertain. The V gene lost 4 bases and the J gene lost 6 bases, with 13 bases spanning the gap. CDR3 length equals 13 residues. CDR1 and CDR2 (germline): SGHRS, YFSETQ. The DNA of the CDR3 is TGCGCCAGCAGCCACTCCGGGGTACCTGAAGCTTTCTTT. Protein: CASSHSGVPEAFF.

The rearrangement links TRBV19 to TRBJ2-4; TRBD1 might be the D (7 bases). Trimming took 4 bases from V and 4 from J, leaving 14 bases between them. In germline, CDR1 is LNHDA, CDR2 SQIVND (reference sequence). There are 15 residues in the CDR3. CDR3 DNA: TGTGCCAGTAGTACCCAGACAGGGAGGAAAAACATTCAGTACTTC. It is translated as CASSTQTGRKNIQYF.

The V call is TRBV19, the J call TRBJ2-1; perhaps TRBD2 as D (6 bases). CDR3 length: 17 amino acids. The V and J ends lost 3 bases and 7 bases respectively, with 22 bases between them. Germline assignment: CDR1 LNHDA and CDR2 SQIVND (reference sequence). The CDR3 bases are TGTGCCAGTAGTATTTTGGCAGGCCTGTCGGGGGTTAATGAGCAGTTCTTC. Encoded protein: CASSILAGLSGVNEQFF.

In its sample, this clone was seen once. The V and J genes are TRBV19 and TRBJ1-3; D is perhaps TRBD1 (6 bases). The CDR3 contains 17 residues. V was pared by 5 bases and J by 0 bases, with 17 bases between. The germline V gene has CDR1 LNHDA and CDR2 SQIVND (reference sequence). The CDR3 here is CASSQGGHPRSGNTIYF. The CDR3 coding sequence is TGTGCCAGTAGTCAAGGGGGACACCCACGCTCTGGAAACACCATATATTTT.

The chain uses TRBV6-5 and TRBJ1-2; D not resolved. The CDR3 runs to 13 residues. Germline values: CDR1 MNHEY, CDR2 SVGAGI. Trimming cost V 2 bases and J 4 bases, with 8 bases left between them. CDR3 coding DNA: TGTGCCAGCAGTTACAGGGCCCTCTATGGCTACACCTTC. This gives the protein CASSYRALYGYTF.

The rearrangement joins TRBV15 to TRBJ2-1; D is perhaps TRBD1 (6 bases). Trimming took 0 bases from V and 5 from J, leaving 8 bases between them. The germline V gene has CDR1 LNHNV and CDR2 YYDKDF (reference sequence). The CDR3 has 14 amino acids. The CDR3, as DNA: TGTGCCACCAGCAGAGATAGGACAGACAATGAGCAGTTCTTC. It encodes CATSRDRTDNEQFF.

The chain couples TRBV5-1 to TRBJ2-7; the D gene is possibly TRBD2 (5 bases). Germline V gene data show CDR1 as SGHRS and CDR2 as YFSETQ. The germline V and J ends were trimmed by 0 bases and 5 bases, with 21 bases remaining between them. This CDR3 is 17 amino acids long. The CDR3 nucleotides read TGCGCCAGCAGCTTGGCCGGGCGGGTAAGCTCAACTGACGAGCAGTACTTC. Translated, it gives CASSLAGRVSSTDEQYF.

The gene calls are TRBV2 and TRBJ2-7; no reliable D call. CDR3 length: 14 amino acids. The V and J ends lost 6 bases and 0 bases respectively, with 12 bases between them. Germline V gives CDR1 SNHLY, CDR2 FYNNEI. CDR3 in DNA: TGTGCCAGCAGGGGCGCACTTAGCTCCTACGAGCAGTACTTC. Its translation: CASRGALSSYEQYF.

V gene TRBV7-2 combines with J gene TRBJ2-7, with a weak D call TRBD2 (6 bases). The germline CDR1 and CDR2 sequences are SGHTA and FQGNSA. The ends were cut back, 5 bases at V and 6 bases at J, with 14 bases in the middle. CDR3 size: 13 residues. The DNA of the CDR3 is TGTGCCAGCAGCACTACTGCGGGACTCGAGCAGTACTTC. Residues: CASSTTAGLEQYF.

The chain joins TRBV5-1 to TRBJ2-2, with D tentatively TRBD2 (5 bases). The germline CDR1 and CDR2 sequences are SGHRS and YFSETQ. This CDR3 spans 16 amino acids. The V end was cut by 4 bases, the J end by 7 bases, with 20 bases between. The chain's CDR3 is CASSLDEGNSGGELFF. The CDR3 DNA reads TGCGCCAGCAGCCTGGACGAGGGAAACAGTGGCGGGGAGCTGTTTTTT.

V and J are TRBV15 and TRBJ2-2; TRBD2 aligns across 8 bases. CDR1 is LNHNV and CDR2 is YYDKDF in the germline V gene (reference sequence). After removal of 5 bases from V and 6 bases from J, the junction contained 2 bases not matched to a gene. This CDR3 is 13 amino acids long. CDR3 nucleotides: TGTGCCACCAGCTGGCGGGGGGCCGGGGAGCTGTTTTTT. Residues: CATSWRGAGELFF.

This clone was seen once. This CDR3 reads CASSSGPPVSSYEQYF. CDR3 sequence (DNA): TGTGCCAGCTCATCGGGACCGCCGGTGAGCTCCTACGAGCAGTACTTC. V usage is TRBV18 and J usage is TRBJ2-7; D might be TRBD1 or TRBD2, each matching 5 bases. V was clipped by 5 bases and J by 0 bases, with 17 bases between them. Germline-derived CDR1 and CDR2 are KGHSH and LQKENI. This CDR3 region has 16 residues.